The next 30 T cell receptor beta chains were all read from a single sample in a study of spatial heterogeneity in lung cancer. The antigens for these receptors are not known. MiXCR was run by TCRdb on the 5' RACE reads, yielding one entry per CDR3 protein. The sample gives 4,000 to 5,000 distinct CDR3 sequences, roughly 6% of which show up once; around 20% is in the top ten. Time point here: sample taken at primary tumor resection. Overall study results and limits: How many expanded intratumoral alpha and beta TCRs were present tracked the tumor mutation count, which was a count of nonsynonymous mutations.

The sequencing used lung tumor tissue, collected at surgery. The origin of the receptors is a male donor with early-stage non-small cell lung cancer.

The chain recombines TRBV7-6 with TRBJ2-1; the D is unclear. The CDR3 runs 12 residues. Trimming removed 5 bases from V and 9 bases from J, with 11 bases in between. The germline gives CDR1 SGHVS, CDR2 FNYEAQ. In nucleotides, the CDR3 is TGTGCCAGCAGCCCTCCCATTGGTGAGCAGTTCTTC. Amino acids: CASSPPIGEQFF.

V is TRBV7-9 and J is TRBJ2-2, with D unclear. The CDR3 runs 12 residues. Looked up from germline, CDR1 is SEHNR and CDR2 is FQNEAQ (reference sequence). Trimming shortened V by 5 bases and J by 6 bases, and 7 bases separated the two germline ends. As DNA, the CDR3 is TGTGCCAGCAGCCCTTACCCCGGGGAGCTGTTTTTT. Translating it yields CASSPYPGELFF.

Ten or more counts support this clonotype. The CDR3 coding sequence is TGTGCCAGCAGCATCCCCTCCGGGCCCCAGCATTTT. This encodes CASSIPSGPQHF. This chain links TRBV7-2 with TRBJ1-5; the D is unclear. There are 12 residues in the CDR3. V shed 5 bases and J shed 9 bases, with 11 bases lying between them. Germline V lookup: CDR1 SGHTA, CDR2 FQGNSA.

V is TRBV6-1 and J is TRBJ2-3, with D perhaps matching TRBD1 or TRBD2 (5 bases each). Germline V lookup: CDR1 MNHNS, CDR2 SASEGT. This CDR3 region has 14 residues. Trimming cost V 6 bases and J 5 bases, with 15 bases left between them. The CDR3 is CASSTGTDGDTQYF. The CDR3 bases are TGTGCCAGCAGCACCGGGACCGACGGAGATACGCAGTATTTT.

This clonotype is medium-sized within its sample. CDR3 nucleotides: TGCAGTGCTAGGGACAGGGGTTCACTCTATGGCTACACCTTC. It codes for CSARDRGSLYGYTF. This chain uses TRBV20-1 with TRBJ1-2, with 9 nucleotides matching TRBD1. This CDR3 is built from 14 residues. The trim removed 3 bases at V and 4 bases at J, leaving 6 bases unmatched. The V gene's germline CDR1 is DFQATT and CDR2 SNEGSKA (reference sequence).

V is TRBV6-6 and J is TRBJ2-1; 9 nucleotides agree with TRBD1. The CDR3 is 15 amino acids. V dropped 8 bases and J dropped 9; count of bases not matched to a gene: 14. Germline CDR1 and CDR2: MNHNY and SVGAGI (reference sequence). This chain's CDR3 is CASVDRGQGIGEQFF. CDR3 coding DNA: TGTGCCAGCGTCGACCGGGGACAGGGAATAGGTGAGCAGTTCTTC.

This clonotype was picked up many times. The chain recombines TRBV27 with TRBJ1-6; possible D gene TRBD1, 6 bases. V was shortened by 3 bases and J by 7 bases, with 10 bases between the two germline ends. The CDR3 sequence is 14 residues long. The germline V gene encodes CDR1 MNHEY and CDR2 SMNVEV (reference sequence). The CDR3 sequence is CASSFEGENSPLHF. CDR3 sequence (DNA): TGTGCCAGCAGTTTCGAGGGGGAGAATTCACCCCTCCACTTT.

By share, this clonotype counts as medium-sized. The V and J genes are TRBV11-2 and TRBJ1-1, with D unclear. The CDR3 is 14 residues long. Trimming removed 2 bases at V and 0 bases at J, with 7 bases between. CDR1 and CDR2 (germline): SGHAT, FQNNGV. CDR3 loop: CASSLSRLNTEAFF. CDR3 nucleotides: TGTGCCAGCAGCTTATCCCGGTTGAACACTGAAGCTTTCTTT.

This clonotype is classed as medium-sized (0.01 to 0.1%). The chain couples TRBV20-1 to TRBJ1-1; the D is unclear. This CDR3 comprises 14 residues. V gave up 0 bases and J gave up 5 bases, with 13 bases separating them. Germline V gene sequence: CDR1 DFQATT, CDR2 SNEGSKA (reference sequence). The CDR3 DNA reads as TGCAGTGCTAGAGATAACCACGGGTGGACTGAAGCTTTCTTT. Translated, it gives CSARDNHGWTEAFF.

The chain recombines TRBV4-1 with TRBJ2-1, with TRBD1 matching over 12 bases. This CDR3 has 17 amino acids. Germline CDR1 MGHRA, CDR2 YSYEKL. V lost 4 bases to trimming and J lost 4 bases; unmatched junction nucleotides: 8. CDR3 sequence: CASSPTGTGGQYNEQFF. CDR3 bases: TGCGCCAGCAGCCCCACCGGGACAGGGGGCCAGTACAATGAGCAGTTCTTC.

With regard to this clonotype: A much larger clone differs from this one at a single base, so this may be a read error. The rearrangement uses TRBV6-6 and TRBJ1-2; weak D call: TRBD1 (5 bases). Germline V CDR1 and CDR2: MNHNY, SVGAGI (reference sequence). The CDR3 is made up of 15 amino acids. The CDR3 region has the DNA TGTGTCAGCACCCCGGGACCGGCTTTTGGCTATGGCTACACCTTC. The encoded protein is CVSTPGPAFGYGYTF.

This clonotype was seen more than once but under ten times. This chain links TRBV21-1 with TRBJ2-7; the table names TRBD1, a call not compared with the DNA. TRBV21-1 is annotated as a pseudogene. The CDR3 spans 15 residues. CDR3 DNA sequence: TGTGCCAGCAGCGCCCACCGGACAGGCGACTACGAGCAGTACTTC. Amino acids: CASSAHRTGDYEQYF.

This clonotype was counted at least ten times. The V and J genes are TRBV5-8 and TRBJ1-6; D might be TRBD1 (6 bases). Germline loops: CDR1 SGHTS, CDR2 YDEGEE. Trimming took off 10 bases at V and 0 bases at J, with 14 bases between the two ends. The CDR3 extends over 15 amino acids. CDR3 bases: TGTGCCGGGGGGGGCAGGAGCTCCTATAATTCACCCCTCCACTTT. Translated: CAGGGRSSYNSPLHF.

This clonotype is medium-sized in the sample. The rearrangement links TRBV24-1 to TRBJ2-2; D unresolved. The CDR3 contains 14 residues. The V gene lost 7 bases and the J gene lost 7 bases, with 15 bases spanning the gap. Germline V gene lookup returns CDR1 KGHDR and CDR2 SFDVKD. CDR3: CATSGPRTNGELFF. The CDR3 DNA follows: TGTGCCACCAGCGGGCCTAGGACGAACGGGGAGCTGTTTTTT.

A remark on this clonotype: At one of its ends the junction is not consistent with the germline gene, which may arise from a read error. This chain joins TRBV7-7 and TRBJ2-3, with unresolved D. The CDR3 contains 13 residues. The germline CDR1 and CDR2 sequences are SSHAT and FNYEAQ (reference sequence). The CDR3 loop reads CASSPASVNTQYF. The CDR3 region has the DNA TGTGCTAGCAGCCCAGCCTCCGTTAATACGCAGTATTTT.

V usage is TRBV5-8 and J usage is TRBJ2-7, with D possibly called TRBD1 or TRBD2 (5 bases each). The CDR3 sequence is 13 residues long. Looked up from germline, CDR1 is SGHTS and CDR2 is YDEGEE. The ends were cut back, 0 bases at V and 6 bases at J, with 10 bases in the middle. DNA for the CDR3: TGTGCCAGCAGCTTGGACGGGGCCGGCGAGCAGTACTTC. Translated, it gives CASSLDGAGEQYF. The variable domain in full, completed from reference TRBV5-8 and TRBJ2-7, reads EAGVTQSPTHLIKTRGQQATLRCSPISGHTSVYWYQQALGLGLQFLLWYDEGEERNRGNFPPRFSGRQFPNYSSELNVNALELEDSALYLCASSLDGAGEQYFGPGTRLTVT.

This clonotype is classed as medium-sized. CDR3 in DNA: TGTGCCAGCCGCCCCGGGAATCAGCCCCAGCATTTT. Translated: CASRPGNQPQHF. The chain combines TRBV12-3 or TRBV12-4 with TRBJ1-5; D is undetermined. Trimming shortened V by 8 bases and J by 4 bases, and 9 bases separated the two germline ends. The CDR3 runs to 12 residues.

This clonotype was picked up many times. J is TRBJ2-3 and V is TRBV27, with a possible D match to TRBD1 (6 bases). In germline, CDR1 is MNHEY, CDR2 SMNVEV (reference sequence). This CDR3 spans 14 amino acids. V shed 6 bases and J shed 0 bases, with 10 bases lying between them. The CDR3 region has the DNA TGTGCCAGCAGGGGGGCGGCTAGCACAGATACGCAGTATTTT. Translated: CASRGAASTDTQYF.

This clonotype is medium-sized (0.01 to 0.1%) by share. CDR3 sequence: CATSEAGANYGYTF. As DNA, the CDR3 is TGTGCCACCAGTGAGGCAGGAGCTAACTATGGCTACACCTTC. The rearrangement joins TRBV24-1 to TRBJ1-2; D remains unclear. Germline CDR1 and CDR2: KGHDR and SFDVKD. Trimming left V 4 bases short and J 0 bases short, with 8 bases between. This CDR3 is 14 amino acids long.

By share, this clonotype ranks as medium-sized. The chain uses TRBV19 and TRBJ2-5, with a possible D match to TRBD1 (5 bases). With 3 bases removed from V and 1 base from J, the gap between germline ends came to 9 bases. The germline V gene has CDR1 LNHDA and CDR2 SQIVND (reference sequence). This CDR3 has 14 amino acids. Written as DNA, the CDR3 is TGTGCCAGTAGTATTGTAGGGGTCCAAGAGACCCAGTACTTC. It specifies CASSIVGVQETQYF.

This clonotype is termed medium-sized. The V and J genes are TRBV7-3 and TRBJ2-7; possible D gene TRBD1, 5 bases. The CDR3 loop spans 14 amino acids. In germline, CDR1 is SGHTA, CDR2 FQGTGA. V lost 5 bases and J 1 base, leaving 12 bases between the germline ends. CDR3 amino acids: CASSPTTESYEQYF. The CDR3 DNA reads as TGTGCCAGCAGCCCGACGACAGAATCCTACGAGCAGTACTTC.

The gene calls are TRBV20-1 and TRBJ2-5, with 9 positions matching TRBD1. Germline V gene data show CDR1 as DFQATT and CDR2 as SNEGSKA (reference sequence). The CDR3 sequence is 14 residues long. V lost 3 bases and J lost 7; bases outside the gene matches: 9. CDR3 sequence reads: CSASWTGVLGTQYF. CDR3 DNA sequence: TGCAGTGCTAGTTGGACAGGGGTATTGGGGACCCAGTACTTC.

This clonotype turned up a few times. The CDR3 DNA follows: TGTGCCAGCAGCTTAGGCGGAGGGGGCTTAGCTACTTTGGAGCAGTACTTC. Amino acid sequence: CASSLGGGGLATLEQYF. The chain employs TRBV7-6 and TRBJ2-7, with D possibly TRBD1 on 7 matching bases. This CDR3 region has 17 residues. V was clipped by 1 base and J by 7 bases, with 23 bases between them. Per the germline V gene, CDR1 is SGHVS and CDR2 is FNYEAQ.

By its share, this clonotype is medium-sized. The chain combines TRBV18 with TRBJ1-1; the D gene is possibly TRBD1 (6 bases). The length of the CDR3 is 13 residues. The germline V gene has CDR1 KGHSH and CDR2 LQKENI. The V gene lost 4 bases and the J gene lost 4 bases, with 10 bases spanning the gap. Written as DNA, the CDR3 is TGTGCCAGCTCACGCGACAGGATCACTGAAGCTTTCTTT. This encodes CASSRDRITEAFF. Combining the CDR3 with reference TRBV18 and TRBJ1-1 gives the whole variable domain NAGVMQNPRHLVRRRGQEARLRCSPMKGHSHVYWYRQLPEEGLKFMVYLQKENIIDESGMPKERFSAEFPKEGPSILRIQQVVRGDSAAYFCASSRDRITEAFFGQGTRLTVV.

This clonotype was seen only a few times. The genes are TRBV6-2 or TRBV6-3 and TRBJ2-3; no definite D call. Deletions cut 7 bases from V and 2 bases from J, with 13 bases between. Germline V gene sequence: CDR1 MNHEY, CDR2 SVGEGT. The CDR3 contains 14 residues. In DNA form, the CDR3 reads TGTGCCAGCAACCCCGCAGGTCCCACAGATACGCAGTATTTT. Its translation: CASNPAGPTDTQYF.

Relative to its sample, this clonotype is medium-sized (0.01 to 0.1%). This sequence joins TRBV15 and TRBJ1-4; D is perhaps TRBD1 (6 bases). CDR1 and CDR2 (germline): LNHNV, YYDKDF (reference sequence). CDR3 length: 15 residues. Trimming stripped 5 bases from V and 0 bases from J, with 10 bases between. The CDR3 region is CATSGGAATNEKLFF. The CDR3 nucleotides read TGTGCCACCAGCGGGGGGGCGGCAACTAATGAAAAACTGTTTTTT.

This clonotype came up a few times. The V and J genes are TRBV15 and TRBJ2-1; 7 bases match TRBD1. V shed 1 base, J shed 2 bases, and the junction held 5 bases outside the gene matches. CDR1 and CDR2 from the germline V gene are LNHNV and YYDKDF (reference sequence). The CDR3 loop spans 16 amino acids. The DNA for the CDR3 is TGTGCCACCAGCAGAGGCTCCGGGACAGCCTACAATGAGCAGTTCTTC. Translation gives CATSRGSGTAYNEQFF.

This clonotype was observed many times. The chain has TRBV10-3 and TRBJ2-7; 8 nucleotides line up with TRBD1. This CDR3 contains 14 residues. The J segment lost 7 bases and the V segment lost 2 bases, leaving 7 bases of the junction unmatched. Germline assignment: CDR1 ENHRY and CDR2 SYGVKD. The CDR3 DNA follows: TGTGCCATCAGTGAGACGACAGGGGTCGGGGAGCAGTACTTC. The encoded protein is CAISETTGVGEQYF.

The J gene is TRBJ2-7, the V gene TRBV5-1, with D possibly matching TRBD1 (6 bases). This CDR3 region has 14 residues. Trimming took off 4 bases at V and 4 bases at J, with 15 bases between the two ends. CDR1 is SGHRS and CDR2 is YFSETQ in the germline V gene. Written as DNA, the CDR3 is TGCGCCAGCAGCCCACGGGACACTTTATACGAGCAGTACTTC. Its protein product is CASSPRDTLYEQYF.

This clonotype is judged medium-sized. In DNA, the CDR3 is TGTGCCAGCAGTGAAGGGGGGACTAGCACCTACGAGCAGTACTTC. This gives the protein CASSEGGTSTYEQYF. The chain has TRBV6-1 and TRBJ2-7; 9 bases match TRBD2. V was pared by 1 base and J by 2 bases, with 3 bases of the junction left unmatched. Germline V gene data show CDR1 as MNHNS and CDR2 as SASEGT. The CDR3 loop spans 15 amino acids.